The sequence of this TCR beta chain was determined in a study of cytomegalovirus exposure and HLA in healthy donors. Study-level findings and limits: The Asian-associated ancestry cluster reportedly had fewer N-insertions than the approximately 700-donor mean in a later analysis. Analysis was performed later, and it showed HLA-associated TCR beta chains to be more clonally expanded than equally common others.

CDR3 length equals 12 residues. Unmatched junction bases numbered 3, after V lost 4 bases and J lost 8 bases. The germline CDR1 and CDR2 sequences are SGHRS and YFSETQ. Use of 60 Vbeta and 13 Jbeta primers characterized the PCR. Only in-frame clones appear in the TCRdb table, and some are missing; sequencing was by immunoSEQ multiplex PCR. This repertoire shows 100,000 to 150,000 clones, just over 70% found once; its top ten account for about 2.7%. This clone came up once. What it binds is not known. Healthy bone marrow donors made up the donors. The clonotype comes from a woman aged 60-75 years in good health and CMV-seropositive. The chain uses TRBV5-1 and TRBJ2-1; TRBD1 aligns across 7 bases. Input material: PBMCs. As DNA, the CDR3 is TGCGCCAGCAGCCTAGACAGGGATGAGCAGTTCTTC. Its translation is CASSLDRDEQFF. The whole variable domain, filled in from reference TRBV5-1 and TRBJ2-1, reads KAGVTQTPRYLIKTRGQQVTLSCSPISGHRSVSWYQQTPGQGLQFLFEYFSETQRNKGNFPGRFSGRQFSNSRSEMNVSTLELGDSALYLCASSLDRDEQFFGPGTRLTVL.